This passage covers 10 T cell receptor beta chains from one sample sequenced in a study of shared clonotypes between healthy human individuals. Repertoires were generated with immunoSEQ multiplex PCR, while TCRdb's copy carries only in-frame clones and drops some. The sample yields over a million clones, 75% to 80% seen once. The specimen was memory CD4+ T cells from PBMCs. The subset: CD45RA-negative fraction. The receptors shown here come from a man younger than 35 in good health. Some clones in this sample may be carry-over from other donors' samples.

This chain connects TRBV6-5 to TRBJ1-2; TRBD1 matches at 7 bases. Germline CDR1 is MNHEY and CDR2 is SVGAGI. The CDR3 runs 15 residues. V shed 5 bases, J shed 3 bases, and the junction held 9 bases outside the gene matches. The CDR3 nucleotides are TGTGCCAGCAGTCCTACCCCGACAGGGCACTATGGCTACACCTTC. It translates to CASSPTPTGHYGYTF.

The chain carries TRBV21-1 and TRBJ2-5; TRBD2, the table's D call, lacks a check against the DNA. TRBV21-1 is tagged as a pseudogene. CDR3 length: 17 amino acids. Here the CDR3 reads CASSKVRTNGNQETQYF. Here the CDR3 DNA reads TGTGCCAGCAGCAAAGTAAGGACCAACGGGAACCAAGAGACCCAGTACTTC.

As to this clone: The same CDR3 also results from other DNA sequences found in this sample. The chain uses TRBV12-5 and TRBJ2-2; D unresolved. CDR3 length: 12 amino acids. Germline CDR1 reads LGHNT; CDR2 reads FRNRAP. The V end lost 6 bases, the J end lost 2 bases, and 4 bases lay between the germline ends. CDR3 residues: CASGLNTGELFF. The CDR3, as DNA: TGTGCTAGTGGCCTAAACACCGGGGAGCTGTTTTTT.

The chain is built from TRBV5-1 and TRBJ1-4, with D possibly matching TRBD1 (6 bases). This CDR3 is 15 amino acids long. CDR1 and CDR2 (germline): SGHRS, YFSETQ. V lost 0 bases and J 7 bases, leaving 13 bases between the germline ends. In nucleotides, the CDR3 is TGCGCCAGCAGCTTGGCCGGGGGGCGGATTGAAAAACTGTTTTTT. Translating it yields CASSLAGGRIEKLFF.

In regard to this clone: This could be a read error, since a much larger clone is one nucleotide away. This rearrangement joins TRBV7-9 to TRBJ2-2; perhaps D is TRBD1 or TRBD2 (5 bases each). CDR1 is SEHNR and CDR2 is FQNEAQ in the germline V gene (reference sequence). CDR3 length: 15 residues. The CDR3 sequence: CASSLVGRVTGELLF. For the CDR3, the DNA is TGTGCCAGCAGCTTAGTGGGCAGGGTAACCGGGGAGCTGCTTTTT.

This CDR3 reads CASSVSGTSTDTQYF. DNA for the CDR3: TGCGCCAGCAGCGTTAGCGGGACTAGCACAGATACGCAGTATTTT. This chain joins TRBV4-3 and TRBJ2-3; 8 nucleotides align to TRBD2. Unmatched junction bases numbered 4, after V lost 5 bases and J lost 0 bases. The germline CDR1 and CDR2 sequences are LGHNA and YSLEER. This CDR3 has 15 amino acids.

The gene calls are TRBV9 and TRBJ2-3; D possibly corresponds to TRBD2 (6 bases). CDR1 SGDLS and CDR2 YYNGEE come from the germline V gene. The CDR3 runs to 14 residues. Trimming removed 4 bases from V and 2 bases from J, with 11 bases in between. CDR3 DNA sequence: TGTGCCAGCAGCTTCGGAGGGACCACAGATACGCAGTATTTT. Translation: CASSFGGTTDTQYF. Combining the CDR3 with reference TRBV9 and TRBJ2-3 gives the whole variable domain DSGVTQTPKHLITATGQRVTLRCSPRSGDLSVYWYQQSLDQGLQFLIQYYNGEERAKGNILERFSAQQFPDLHSELNLSSLELGDSALYFCASSFGGTTDTQYFGPGTRLTVL.

Comments on this clone: This sample includes further DNA sequences coding for the same CDR3. The chain combines TRBV5-1 with TRBJ2-5, with no clear D. V gave up 0 bases and J gave up 2 bases, with 2 bases separating them. CDR1 and CDR2 (germline): SGHRS, YFSETQ. This CDR3 has 12 amino acids. The CDR3 here is CASSLDQETQYF. For the CDR3, the DNA is TGCGCCAGCAGCTTGGATCAAGAGACCCAGTACTTC.

This clone was observed a single time. The chain combines TRBV5-4 with TRBJ2-5; possible D gene TRBD1, 5 bases. CDR1 is SGHNT and CDR2 is YYREEE in the germline V gene (reference sequence). The CDR3 is 14 residues long. With 0 bases removed from V and 5 bases from J, the gap between germline ends came to 11 bases. The CDR3 loop reads CASSLGVGRETQYF. CDR3 DNA: TGTGCCAGCAGCTTGGGAGTGGGGCGGGAGACCCAGTACTTC.

The CDR3 reads CASSSLAAGQIYEQYF. In DNA form, the CDR3 reads TGTGCCAGCAGTTCCCTTGCCGCGGGACAGATCTACGAGCAGTACTTC. This chain joins TRBV28 and TRBJ2-7; possibly TRBD1 for D (7 bases). This CDR3 is 16 amino acids long. Trimming cost V 4 bases and J 3 bases, with 19 bases left between them. Germline-derived CDR1 and CDR2 are MDHEN and SYDVKM.